The clone carrying this T cell receptor (beta chain) was detected once. The data stem from a study of blood T cell repertoires in COVID-19. Background on the study: The cDNA or gDNA used as material had been derived from T cells, B-cell-depleted T cells, or PBMCs.

The CDR3 has 13 amino acids. CDR1 is SGHVS, CDR2 FNYEAQ, per germline. Trimming left V 8 bases short and J 8 bases short, with 15 bases between. Authors' analysis steps: From reference gene primer amplification, estimates of nucleated cell counts were derived. TCRdb keeps only in-frame clones here, not all; method: immunoSEQ multiplex PCR. V and J calls and clone size come straight from that table; D and trimming were deduced from the DNA. Of about 280,000 clones in the sample, roughly 86% are singletons; the top ten hold just under 9.5%. The sequenced sample consisted of peripheral blood. The genes are TRBV7-6 and TRBJ1-4; D unresolved. This TCR was recovered from a man aged 18 to 30 with active or convalescent COVID-19. The CDR3 DNA follows: TGTGCCAGCGGAGGAGAGGAGGAGGAAAAACTGTTTTTT. Translated, it gives CASGGEEEEKLFF. The variable domain in full, completed from reference TRBV7-6 and TRBJ1-4, reads GAGVSQSPRYKVTKRGQDVALRCDPISGHVSLYWYRQALGQGPEFLTYFNYEAQQDKSGLPNDRFSAERPEGSISTLTIQRTEQRDSAMYRCASGGEEEEKLFFGSGTQLSVL.